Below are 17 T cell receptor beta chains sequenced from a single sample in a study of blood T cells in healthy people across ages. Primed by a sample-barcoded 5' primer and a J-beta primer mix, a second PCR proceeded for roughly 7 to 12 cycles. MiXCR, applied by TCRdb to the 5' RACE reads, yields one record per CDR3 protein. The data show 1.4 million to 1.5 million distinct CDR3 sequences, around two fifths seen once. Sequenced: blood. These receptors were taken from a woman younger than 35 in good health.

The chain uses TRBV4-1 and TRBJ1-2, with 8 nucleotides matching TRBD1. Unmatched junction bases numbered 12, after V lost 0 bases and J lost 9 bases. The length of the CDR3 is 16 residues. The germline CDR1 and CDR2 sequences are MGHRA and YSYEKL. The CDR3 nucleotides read TGCGCCAGCAGCCAAGATAGGACAGGGAGACATGGCAGCTACACCTTC. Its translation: CASSQDRTGRHGSYTF.

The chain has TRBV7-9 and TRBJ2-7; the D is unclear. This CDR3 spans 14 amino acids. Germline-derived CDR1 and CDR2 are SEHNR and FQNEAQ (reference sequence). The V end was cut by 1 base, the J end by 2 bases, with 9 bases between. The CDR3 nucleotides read TGTGCCAGCAGCTTAGGACCTGAAACCTACGAGCAGTACTTC. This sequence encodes CASSLGPETYEQYF.

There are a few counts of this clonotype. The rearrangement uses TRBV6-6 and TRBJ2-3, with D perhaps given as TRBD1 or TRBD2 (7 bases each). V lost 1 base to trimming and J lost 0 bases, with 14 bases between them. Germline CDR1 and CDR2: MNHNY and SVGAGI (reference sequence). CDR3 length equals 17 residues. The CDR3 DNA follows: TGTGCCAGCAGTTACTTGCGCAGGGGGGGGAGCACAGATACGCAGTATTTT. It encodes CASSYLRRGGSTDTQYF.

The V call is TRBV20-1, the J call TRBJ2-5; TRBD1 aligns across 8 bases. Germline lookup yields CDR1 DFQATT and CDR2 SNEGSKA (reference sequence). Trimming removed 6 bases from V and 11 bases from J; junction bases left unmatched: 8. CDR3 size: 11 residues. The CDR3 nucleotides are TGCAGTGCGGACACAGGGGGTGAGCAGTACTTC. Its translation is CSADTGGEQYF.

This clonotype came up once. The CDR3 DNA reads as TGCAGTGCTAGAGATCAGCGGGAGGCGCTCGAGACCCAGTACTTC. Amino acid sequence: CSARDQREALETQYF. The V gene is TRBV20-1, the J gene TRBJ2-5; 9 nucleotides line up with TRBD2. The length of the CDR3 is 15 residues. From germline, CDR1 is DFQATT and CDR2 SNEGSKA (reference sequence). V was clipped by 0 bases and J by 5 bases; unmatched bases: 7.

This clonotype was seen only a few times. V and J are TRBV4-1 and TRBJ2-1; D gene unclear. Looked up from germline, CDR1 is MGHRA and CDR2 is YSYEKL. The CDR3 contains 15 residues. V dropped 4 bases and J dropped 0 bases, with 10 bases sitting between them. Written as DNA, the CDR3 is TGCGCCAGCAGCCCGTACATGAGCTCCTACAATGAGCAGTTCTTC. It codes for CASSPYMSSYNEQFF.

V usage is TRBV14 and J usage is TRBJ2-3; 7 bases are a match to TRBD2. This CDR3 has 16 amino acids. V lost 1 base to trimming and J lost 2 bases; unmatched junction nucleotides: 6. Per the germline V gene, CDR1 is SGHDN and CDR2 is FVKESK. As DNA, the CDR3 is TGTGCCAGCAGCCAAGGCCTAGCGGCATACACAGATACGCAGTATTTT. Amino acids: CASSQGLAAYTDTQYF.

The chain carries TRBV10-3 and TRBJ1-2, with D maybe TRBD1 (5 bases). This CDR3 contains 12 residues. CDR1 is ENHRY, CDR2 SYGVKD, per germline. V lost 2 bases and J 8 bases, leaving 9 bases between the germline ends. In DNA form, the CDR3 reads TGTGCCATCAGTGAGGACAGCTCCGGCTACACCTTC. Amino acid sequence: CAISEDSSGYTF.

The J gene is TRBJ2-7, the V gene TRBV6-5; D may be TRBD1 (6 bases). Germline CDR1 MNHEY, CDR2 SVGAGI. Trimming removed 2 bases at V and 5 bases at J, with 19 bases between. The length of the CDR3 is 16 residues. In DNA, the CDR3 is TGTGCCAGCAGTTACAAAACAGGGTATTTTCAGAACGAGCAGTACTTC. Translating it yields CASSYKTGYFQNEQYF.

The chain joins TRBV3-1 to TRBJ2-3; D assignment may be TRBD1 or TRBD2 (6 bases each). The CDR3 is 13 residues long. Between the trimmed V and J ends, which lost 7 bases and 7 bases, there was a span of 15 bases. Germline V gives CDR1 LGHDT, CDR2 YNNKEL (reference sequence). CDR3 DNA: TGTGCCAGCAACCGTGGGGGGCGGAATACGCAGTATTTT. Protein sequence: CASNRGGRNTQYF.

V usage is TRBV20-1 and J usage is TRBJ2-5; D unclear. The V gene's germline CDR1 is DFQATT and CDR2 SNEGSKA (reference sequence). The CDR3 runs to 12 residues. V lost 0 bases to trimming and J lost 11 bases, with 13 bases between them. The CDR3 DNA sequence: TGCAGTGCTAGAGATCTCCCCGGACGTCAGTACTTC. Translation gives CSARDLPGRQYF.

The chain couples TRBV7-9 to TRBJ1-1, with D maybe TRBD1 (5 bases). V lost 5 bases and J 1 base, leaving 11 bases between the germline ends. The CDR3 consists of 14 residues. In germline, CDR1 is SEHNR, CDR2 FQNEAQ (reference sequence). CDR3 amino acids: CASSTSGANTEAFF. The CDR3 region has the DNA TGTGCCAGCAGCACCAGTGGGGCGAACACTGAAGCTTTCTTT.

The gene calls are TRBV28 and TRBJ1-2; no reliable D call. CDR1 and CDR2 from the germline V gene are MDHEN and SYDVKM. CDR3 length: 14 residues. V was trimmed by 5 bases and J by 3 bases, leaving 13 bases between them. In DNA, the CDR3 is TGTGCCAGCAGTATCATTACCGGGGACTATGGCTACACCTTC. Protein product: CASSIITGDYGYTF.

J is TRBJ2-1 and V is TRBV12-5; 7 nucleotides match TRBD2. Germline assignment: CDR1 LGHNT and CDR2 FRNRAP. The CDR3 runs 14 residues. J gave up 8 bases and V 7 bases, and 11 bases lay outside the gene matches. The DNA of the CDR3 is TGTGCTAGTGAATGGGCGGGAGCGGTCTATGAGCAGTTCTTC. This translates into CASEWAGAVYEQFF.

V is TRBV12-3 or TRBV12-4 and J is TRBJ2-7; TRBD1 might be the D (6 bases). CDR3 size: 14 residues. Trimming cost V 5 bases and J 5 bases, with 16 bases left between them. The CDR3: CASSLLEGGDEQYF. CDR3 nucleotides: TGTGCCAGCAGTCTCCTCGAAGGGGGTGACGAGCAGTACTTC.

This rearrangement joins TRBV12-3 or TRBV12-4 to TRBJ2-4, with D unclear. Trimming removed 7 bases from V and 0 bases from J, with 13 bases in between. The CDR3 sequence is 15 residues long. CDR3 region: CASTQSLVAKNIQYF. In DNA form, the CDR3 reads TGTGCCAGCACCCAATCCCTGGTAGCCAAAAACATTCAGTACTTC.

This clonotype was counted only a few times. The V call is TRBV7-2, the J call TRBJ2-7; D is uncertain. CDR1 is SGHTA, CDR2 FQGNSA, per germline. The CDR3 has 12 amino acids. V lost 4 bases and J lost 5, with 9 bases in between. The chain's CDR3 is CASSYGRNEQYF. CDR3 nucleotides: TGTGCCAGCAGCTACGGACGAAACGAGCAGTACTTC.